This T cell receptor (beta chain) was captured in a study of blood T cell repertoires in COVID-19. V lost 4 bases and J lost 5; bases outside the gene matches: 13. In germline, CDR1 is ENHRY, CDR2 SYGVKD. The CDR3 length is 18 residues. This table comes from immunoSEQ multiplex PCR, and its TCRdb copy is limited to in-frame clones, with some not included. The sample has roughly 200,000 clones, approximately 85% seen once. The rearrangement joins TRBV10-3 to TRBJ2-3; 12 nucleotides agree with TRBD2. The receptor's source is a man in his forties with acute COVID-19. The sample was PBMCs or T cells enriched from blood (not recorded which). The CDR3 region is CAISVGPSSGRAGDTQYF. The CDR3 region has the DNA TGTGCCATCAGTGTCGGGCCGTCTAGCGGGAGGGCTGGAGATACGCAGTATTTT.